The rows below give T cell receptor beta chains drawn from one sample of a study of T cell responses to AZD1222 COVID-19 vaccine. Using immunoSEQ multiplex PCR, the repertoire was profiled, and TCRdb retains in-frame clones only, with some absent. The sample has 60,000 to 75,000 clones, roughly nine tenths seen once. Sequenced material: peripheral blood, taken 28 days after the second AZD1222 dose. The source is an adult who received the AZD1222 COVID-19 vaccine. CDR3s include the opening cysteine and the closing phenylalanine or tryptophan. The D gene is left open where the match is weak. The listing skips clone size in some rows; elsewhere it reads once, few, many or a size class.

v_call,clone_size,j_call,d_call,cdr3_nt,cdr3_aa
TRBV11-3,-,TRBJ2-2,-,TGTGCCAGCAGCTTAGGGGGCGGGCACACCGGGGAGCTGTTTTTT,CASSLGGGHTGELFF
TRBV9,once,TRBJ2-7,TRBD1,TGTGCCAGCAGCTTCGGGACAGGGCAATCCTACGAGCAGTACTTC,CASSFGTGQSYEQYF
TRBV19,-,TRBJ1-3,-,TGTGCCAGTAGTATTGTCGGGGCGGCCGGAAACACCATATATTTT,CASSIVGAAGNTIYF
TRBV5-4,-,TRBJ1-4,-,TGTGCCAGCAGCCAACAGGGTAACTCGGAAAAACTGTTTTTT,CASSQQGNSEKLFF
TRBV19,-,TRBJ2-7,-,TGTGCCAGTAGTATGGGCCTAGTGTACGAGCAGTACTTC,CASSMGLVYEQYF
TRBV11-3,-,TRBJ1-1,-,TGTGCCAGCAGCTCAGGGGTGGGGACTGAAGCTTTCTTT,CASSSGVGTEAFF
TRBV4-1,-,TRBJ2-3,-,TGCGCCAGCAGCCAAGAGCGTCTAGGGGGGGGAGGGACAGATACGCAGTATTTT,CASSQERLGGGGTDTQYF
TRBV5-4,-,TRBJ2-1,TRBD1,TGTGCCAGCAGACCAGGAGGGACAGGGTTTAGCAATGAGCAGTTCTTC,CASRPGGTGFSNEQFF
TRBV6-5,-,TRBJ1-2,TRBD1,TGTGCCACTGGGTGGGGGAGGGGGCGCACCTATGGCTACACCTTC,CATGWGRGRTYGYTF
TRBV19,-,TRBJ2-7,-,TGTGCCAGTACTCCCGGACGCACAGGGATCTCCTACGAGCAGTACTTC,CASTPGRTGISYEQYF
TRBV7-9,once,TRBJ1-4,-,TGTGCCAGCAGCTTAGCAGGGACGAGCCTTCTTGAAAAACTGTTTTTT,CASSLAGTSLLEKLFF
TRBV27,-,TRBJ2-2,TRBD1,TGTGCCAGCGGCTCCGGGACAGGGGGAATCGGGGAGCTGTTTTTT,CASGSGTGGIGELFF
TRBV2,-,TRBJ1-5,TRBD1,TGTGCCAGCAGTGGGGACAGGGCCCAGCATTTT,CASSGDRAQHF
TRBV5-4,-,TRBJ2-1,TRBD2,TGTGCCAGCAGCTCCGGACTAGCGGGGAGTGAGCAGTTCTTC,CASSSGLAGSEQFF
TRBV30,once,TRBJ2-2,TRBD2,TGTGCCTGGATACTAGCGGGCGGGACCGGGGAGCTGTTTTTT,CAWILAGGTGELFF
TRBV28,-,TRBJ1-1,TRBD1,TGTGCCAGCAGCCCTGGACAGGGAGGATCCACTGAAGCTTTCTTT,CASSPGQGGSTEAFF
TRBV20-1,-,TRBJ1-2,-,TGCAGTGCTAGAGATGGCTACACCTTC,CSARDGYTF
TRBV12-3/TRBV12-4,-,TRBJ2-5,-,TGTGCCAGCAGTGCAAACTCTCGGGAGACCCAGTACTTC,CASSANSRETQYF
TRBV29-1,-,TRBJ1-1,-,TGCAGCGTACTTATGGGGGGAAACACTGAAGCTTTCTTT,CSVLMGGNTEAFF
TRBV6-1,-,TRBJ1-3,-,TGTGCCAGCAGTGTAAGGGGGGTCGAGCCTGGAAACACCATATATTTT,CASSVRGVEPGNTIYF
TRBV27,-,TRBJ2-7,-,TGTGCCAGCAGCTACCAAACTCCCGGGCAGTACTTC,CASSYQTPGQYF
TRBV29-1,-,TRBJ1-1,-,TGCAGCGTTGGGCGAGGGGGAAACACTGAAGCTTTCTTT,CSVGRGGNTEAFF
TRBV28,-,TRBJ2-5,-,TGTGCCAGCAGTGGTCAACAGGGGGGGGCAGAGACCCAGTACTTC,CASSGQQGGAETQYF
TRBV10-1,-,TRBJ1-1,TRBD1,TGCGCCAGCAGGAAAGGGACAGGACGGACTGAAGCTTTCTTT,CASRKGTGRTEAFF
TRBV10-3,-,TRBJ2-2,TRBD2,TGTGCCATCAGTGGAATAGCGGGAGGGCCCCGTGACACCGGGGAGCTGTTTTTT,CAISGIAGGPRDTGELFF
TRBV14,-,TRBJ2-7,TRBD1,TGTGCCAGCAGCCGGAGGACAGGGAGCTACGAGCAGTACTTC,CASSRRTGSYEQYF
TRBV19,once,TRBJ1-6,-,TGTGCCAGTAGTAGGGGCGTGGGGGGGATTTCACCCCTCCACTTT,CASSRGVGGISPLHF
TRBV9,-,TRBJ2-7,-,TGTGCCAGCAGCCCCGAAGGAGGGTGGACGCAGTACTTC,CASSPEGGWTQYF
TRBV5-4,-,TRBJ2-1,-,TGTGCCAGCAGCTTGGGACTAACATACAATGAGCAGTTCTTC,CASSLGLTYNEQFF
TRBV19,-,TRBJ2-3,TRBD1,TGTGCCAGTGGGGGACAGGGGGCAGATACGCAGTATTTT,CASGGQGADTQYF
TRBV11-2,-,TRBJ2-5,-,TGTGCCAGCAGCTTAGGAAATCGGGGTGGAGTGGAGACCCAGTACTTC,CASSLGNRGGVETQYF
TRBV18,-,TRBJ1-1,-,TGTGCCAGCTCAACGATTTTAGGGGCCAACACTGAAGCTTTCTTT,CASSTILGANTEAFF